These 14 T cell receptor beta chains came from one sample sequenced in a study of shared clonotypes between healthy human individuals. Data came from immunoSEQ multiplex PCR; TCRdb stores just in-frame clones and leaves some out. This sample yields 110,000 or so clones, of which approximately 70% are seen a single time; 20% to 25% belongs to the top ten. The sequenced sample was memory CD8+ T cells sorted from blood. Specified subset: CD45RO+ cells pooled with CCR7-negative TemRA cells. Receptors were obtained from a woman between 25 and 40 years old in good health.

CDR3 nucleotides: TGTGCCAGCAGCTCGTACTCAAGGCATACGCAGTATTTT. Translation gives CASSSYSRHTQYF. V and J are TRBV7-9 and TRBJ2-3; D not resolved. V was trimmed by 4 bases and J by 7 bases, leaving 12 bases between them. Per the germline V gene, CDR1 is SEHNR and CDR2 is FQNEAQ (reference sequence). The CDR3 is 13 residues long.

The rearrangement uses TRBV6-5 and TRBJ2-7; the D gene is possibly TRBD1 (5 bases). The CDR3 runs 14 residues. V was pared by 1 base and J by 2 bases, with 9 bases between. CDR1 and CDR2 (germline): MNHEY, SVGAGI. CDR3 DNA: TGTGCCAGCAGTTACTTAGCAGGGACCTACGAGCAGTACTTC. It yields the protein CASSYLAGTYEQYF.

The genes are TRBV5-1 and TRBJ2-1; D might be TRBD2 (5 bases). CDR1 is SGHRS and CDR2 is YFSETQ in the germline V gene. This CDR3 has 17 residues. The V and J ends lost 3 bases and 0 bases respectively, with 16 bases between them. The CDR3 region is CASSWAGGPRSYNEQFF. CDR3 in DNA: TGCGCCAGCAGCTGGGCAGGCGGGCCCCGCTCCTACAATGAGCAGTTCTTC. The full variable domain, its missing parts supplied by reference TRBV5-1 and TRBJ2-1, is KAGVTQTPRYLIKTRGQQVTLSCSPISGHRSVSWYQQTPGQGLQFLFEYFSETQRNKGNFPGRFSGRQFSNSRSEMNVSTLELGDSALYLCASSWAGGPRSYNEQFFGPGTRLTVL.

The CDR3 sequence: CASSQDSGDVTEAFF. As DNA, the CDR3 is TGCGCCAGCAGCCAAGATTCAGGGGATGTCACTGAAGCTTTCTTT. The chain couples TRBV4-1 to TRBJ1-1; possibly TRBD1 for D (6 bases). This CDR3 is built from 15 residues. V lost 0 bases to trimming and J lost 4 bases, with 12 bases between them. Germline CDR1 and CDR2: MGHRA and YSYEKL.

This sequence joins TRBV6-1 and TRBJ2-7; 8 bases align to TRBD1. The CDR3 sequence is 13 residues long. V shed 2 bases, J shed 7 bases, and the junction held 4 bases outside the gene matches. Looked up from germline, CDR1 is MNHNS and CDR2 is SASEGT. The CDR3 DNA is TGTGCCAGCAGTGAACAGGGGGCGGGGGAGCAGTACTTC. It is translated as CASSEQGAGEQYF.

This clone was recorded a few times. The rearrangement joins TRBV28 to TRBJ1-4; D is uncertain. Germline assignment: CDR1 MDHEN and CDR2 SYDVKM. The CDR3 contains 22 residues. V was cut by 3 bases and J by 0 bases, with 29 bases left in between. CDR3 sequence reads: CASSFRPLVKAWADTTNEKLFF. CDR3 nucleotides: TGTGCCAGCAGTTTCAGACCACTGGTCAAGGCCTGGGCAGATACAACTAATGAAAAACTGTTTTTT.

V is TRBV19 and J is TRBJ1-1; maybe TRBD1 (5 bases). Trimming removed 5 bases at V and 1 base at J, with 14 bases between. CDR1 and CDR2 from the germline V gene are LNHDA and SQIVND (reference sequence). The CDR3 loop spans 15 amino acids. CDR3 DNA: TGTGCCAGTAGTGTGGGGGGTCATCCGAACACTGAAGCTTTCTTT. It is translated as CASSVGGHPNTEAFF.

Here the CDR3 reads CASSGVYYEQYF. The CDR3 DNA sequence: TGCGCCAGCAGTGGAGTGTACTACGAGCAGTACTTC. The chain combines TRBV10-2 with TRBJ2-7; D unresolved. CDR3 length equals 12 residues. With 4 bases removed from V and 3 bases from J, the gap between germline ends came to 7 bases. CDR1 and CDR2 from the germline V gene are WSHSY and SAAADI.

Many counts were recorded for this clone. The J gene is TRBJ2-3, the V gene TRBV5-1, with 7 bases matching TRBD2. The CDR3 length is 15 residues. The V gene's germline CDR1 is SGHRS and CDR2 YFSETQ. V trimming: 4 bases; J trimming: 4 bases; junction bases outside the gene matches: 9. Here the CDR3 DNA reads TGCGCCAGCAGCCCTCCGGGGGGAGCCTCAGATACGCAGTATTTT. It yields the protein CASSPPGGASDTQYF.

The chain links TRBV11-2 to TRBJ2-7; the D gene is possibly TRBD1 (6 bases). The CDR3 loop spans 14 amino acids. Trimming removed 6 bases at V and 6 bases at J, with 18 bases between. CDR1 is SGHAT and CDR2 is FQNNGV in the germline V gene. This chain's CDR3 is CASSHYAQGFEQYF. The DNA for the CDR3 is TGTGCCAGCAGTCATTACGCCCAGGGGTTCGAGCAGTACTTC.

This sequence joins TRBV27 and TRBJ2-7; 11 bases agree with TRBD2. Germline CDR1 MNHEY, CDR2 SMNVEV (reference sequence). The CDR3 has 15 amino acids. Trimming took 3 bases from V and 0 from J; bases not matched to a gene: 1. The CDR3 spells CASSFGTSGSYEQYF. The DNA for the CDR3 is TGTGCCAGCAGTTTCGGGACTAGCGGCTCCTACGAGCAGTACTTC.

In its sample, this clone was seen many times. CDR3: CASSDQMENEQFF. The CDR3 DNA sequence: TGTGCCAGCAGTGACCAAATGGAGAATGAGCAGTTCTTC. V gene TRBV6-4 combines with J gene TRBJ2-1; D is unresolved. This CDR3 comprises 13 residues. The germline V gene has CDR1 MRHNA and CDR2 SNTAGT. The V gene lost 2 bases and the J gene lost 7 bases, with 9 bases spanning the gap.

The chain employs TRBV19 and TRBJ1-3; maybe TRBD1 (5 bases). Germline-derived CDR1 and CDR2 are LNHDA and SQIVND (reference sequence). CDR3 length: 16 amino acids. The V gene lost 5 bases and the J gene lost 0 bases, with 14 bases spanning the gap. The CDR3 loop is CASSPRMGDSGNTIYF. The CDR3 region has the DNA TGTGCCAGTAGTCCTAGGATGGGGGACTCTGGAAACACCATATATTTT.

This clone was seen more than once but under ten times. The chain joins TRBV18 to TRBJ1-5, with 7 bases identical to TRBD1. Germline values: CDR1 KGHSH, CDR2 LQKENI. V lost 5 bases to trimming and J lost 7 bases; unmatched junction nucleotides: 11. This CDR3 is 15 amino acids long. CDR3 DNA sequence: TGTGCCAGCTCAAAGGGGCCAGGGGGAAACCAGCCCCAGCATTTT. It translates to CASSKGPGGNQPQHF.